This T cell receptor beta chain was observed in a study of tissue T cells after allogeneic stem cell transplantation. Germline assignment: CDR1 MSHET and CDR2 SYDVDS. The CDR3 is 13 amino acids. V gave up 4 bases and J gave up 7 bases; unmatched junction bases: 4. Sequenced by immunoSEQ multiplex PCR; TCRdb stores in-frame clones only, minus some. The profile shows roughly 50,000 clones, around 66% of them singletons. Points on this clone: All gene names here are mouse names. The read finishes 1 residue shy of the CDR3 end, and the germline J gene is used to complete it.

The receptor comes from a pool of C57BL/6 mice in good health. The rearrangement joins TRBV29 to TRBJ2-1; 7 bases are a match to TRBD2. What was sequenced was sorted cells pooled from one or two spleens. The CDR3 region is CASSSPDWAEQFF. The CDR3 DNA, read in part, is TGTGCTAGCAGTTCTCCGGACTGGGCTGAGCAGTTC.